The next 26 T cell receptor beta chains were all read from a single sample in a study of memory CD4+ T cells and cytomegalovirus serostatus (dated by TCRdb to the late 2010s). Single viable CD3+CD4+CD8-CD45RO+ cells were sorted as memory CD4+ T cells on a FACSAria II. The method was the immunoSEQ multiplex PCR assay. TCRdb holds this immuneACCESS table with in-frame rearrangements only. Some clones are missing; in checked studies, unresolved V genes explain under half, and the rest has no known cause. This sample is represented by tens of thousands of clones; around 74% of them were singletons. The ten largest make up roughly 0.65% of the sample. Sequencing was done on a sample of memory CD4+ T cells from blood. These receptors came from an adult in good health and CMV-seronegative. Some clones in this sample may be carry-over from other donors' samples.

A few counts support this clone. This chain connects TRBV7-9 to TRBJ2-5; TRBD2 agrees at 15 bases. The CDR3 sequence is 16 residues long. V lost 4 bases and J lost 7; bases outside the gene matches: 7. CDR1 SEHNR and CDR2 FQNEAQ come from the germline V gene (reference sequence). CDR3 loop: CASSWTSGGASGTQYF. The CDR3 DNA reads TGTGCCAGCAGCTGGACTAGCGGGGGGGCGAGTGGGACCCAGTACTTC.

The chain has TRBV10-3 and TRBJ1-2; 9 nucleotides align to TRBD1. Losses at the gene ends were 6 bases for V and 8 bases for J; bases not matched to a gene: 10. CDR1 is ENHRY and CDR2 is SYGVKD in the germline V gene. CDR3 length: 14 residues. CDR3 coding DNA: TGTGCCATCAGCCGGACAGGGGATCTGGGGGGCTACACCTTC. It translates to CAISRTGDLGGYTF.

The genes are TRBV12-5 and TRBJ1-5; D gene uncertain. Germline V gene data show CDR1 as LGHNT and CDR2 as FRNRAP. V was pared by 5 bases and J by 5 bases, with 10 bases between. CDR3 length: 13 residues. The CDR3 DNA sequence: TGTGCTAGTGGTACGCAGCAAGATCAGCCCCAGCATTTT. It translates to CASGTQQDQPQHF.

The chain employs TRBV30 and TRBJ2-2; D is undetermined. The CDR3 covers 12 residues. Trimming pared 3 bases from V and 8 bases from J, leaving 10 bases between. Germline CDR1 and CDR2: GTSNPN and SVGIG (reference sequence). CDR3 DNA: TGTGCCTGGAGCGGGCAATGGGGGGAGCTGTTTTTT. Its translation: CAWSGQWGELFF.

The CDR3 DNA is TGTGCCAGCAGCTTAGGGCTCAGGACTGAAGCTTTCTTT. Translating gives CASSLGLRTEAFF. The rearrangement uses TRBV7-9 and TRBJ1-1, with D unclear. Between the trimmed V and J ends, which lost 1 base and 5 bases, there was a span of 8 bases. Germline V gene lookup returns CDR1 SEHNR and CDR2 FQNEAQ (reference sequence). The CDR3 length is 13 residues.

This clone was seen once. The DNA of the CDR3 is TGTGCCAGCAGCATAGGGGGCAGAAATTATGGCTACACCTTC. It is translated as CASSIGGRNYGYTF. V and J are TRBV7-6 and TRBJ1-2; 7 bases are shared with TRBD1. The J segment lost 5 bases and the V segment lost 5 bases, leaving 8 bases of the junction unmatched. CDR1 and CDR2 (germline): SGHVS, FNYEAQ. The CDR3 sequence is 14 residues long.

The chain combines TRBV5-1 with TRBJ2-5; 12 bases match TRBD2. From germline, CDR1 is SGHRS and CDR2 YFSETQ. V was clipped by 3 bases and J by 5 bases; unmatched bases: 8. The CDR3 has 16 amino acids. The CDR3 spells CASSWTSGARGETQYF. CDR3 bases: TGCGCCAGCAGCTGGACTAGCGGGGCCCGGGGGGAGACCCAGTACTTC.

The chain links TRBV2 to TRBJ2-6; D may correspond to TRBD1 or TRBD2 (5 bases each). Deletions cut 8 bases from V and 0 bases from J, with 14 bases between. This CDR3 region has 16 residues. From germline, CDR1 is SNHLY and CDR2 FYNNEI. As DNA, the CDR3 is TGTGCCAGCCGGGACGGGGATTACTCTGGGGCCAACGTCCTGACTTTC. Amino acid sequence: CASRDGDYSGANVLTF.

This chain uses TRBV18 with TRBJ2-5, with D possibly being TRBD2 (6 bases). V lost 1 base and J lost 7, with 13 bases in between. The CDR3 is made up of 14 amino acids. The germline V gene has CDR1 KGHSH and CDR2 LQKENI. CDR3 nucleotide sequence: TGTGCCAGCTCACCACACGCAAGGGGAGGGACCCAGTACTTC. This codes for CASSPHARGGTQYF. Full variable domain (missing parts from reference TRBV18 and TRBJ2-5): NAGVMQNPRHLVRRRGQEARLRCSPMKGHSHVYWYRQLPEEGLKFMVYLQKENIIDESGMPKERFSAEFPKEGPSILRIQQVVRGDSAAYFCASSPHARGGTQYFGPGTRLLVL.

This clone was found once. The genes are TRBV7-8 and TRBJ2-7; 7 positions agree with TRBD1. CDR1 and CDR2 from the germline V gene are SGHVS and FQNEAQ. There are 13 residues in the CDR3. The V segment lost 0 bases and the J segment 10 bases; nucleotides outside the gene matches: 6. The CDR3 region is CASSLAGQASQYF. The CDR3 bases are TGTGCCAGCAGCTTAGCAGGACAGGCCTCTCAGTACTTC.

This chain uses TRBV30 with TRBJ2-4; 10 positions match TRBD2. V lost 4 bases, J lost 2 bases, and 11 bases stayed unmatched. In germline, CDR1 is GTSNPN, CDR2 SVGIG (reference sequence). The CDR3 runs 17 residues. The CDR3 loop is CAWMSSGGTGSKNIQYF. As DNA, the CDR3 is TGTGCCTGGATGTCTAGCGGGGGCACGGGGTCCAAAAACATTCAGTACTTC.

J is TRBJ2-5 and V is TRBV6-6, with 9 bases aligning to TRBD1. Losses at the gene ends were 2 bases for V and 0 bases for J; bases not matched to a gene: 1. Looked up from germline, CDR1 is MNHNY and CDR2 is SVGAGI (reference sequence). CDR3 length equals 15 residues. The CDR3 DNA reads as TGTGCCAGCAGTTACGGGACAGGGAACCAAGAGACCCAGTACTTC. It codes for CASSYGTGNQETQYF.

V usage is TRBV11-2 and J usage is TRBJ1-3; 8 bases line up with TRBD1. CDR3 length: 15 amino acids. CDR1 and CDR2 (germline): SGHAT, FQNNGV. V shed 4 bases and J 6 bases; nucleotides not matched to a gene: 8. CDR3 loop: CASSSTDRVTNTIYF. In nucleotides, the CDR3 is TGTGCCAGCAGCTCCACGGACAGGGTTACAAACACCATATATTTT.

V and J are TRBV11-2 and TRBJ2-7; 7 nucleotides align to TRBD1. The V and J ends lost 5 bases and 8 bases, in that order; junction bases with no gene match: 6. The CDR3 length is 12 residues. Germline CDR1 is SGHAT and CDR2 is FQNNGV. The CDR3, as DNA: TGTGCCAGCAGCCAACAGGGGTCGCAGCAGTACTTC. Protein product: CASSQQGSQQYF.

The chain joins TRBV5-6 to TRBJ2-5, with TRBD2 matching over 13 bases. In germline, CDR1 is SGHDT, CDR2 YYEEEE. Trimming removed 8 bases from V and 5 bases from J; junction bases left unmatched: 9. This CDR3 comprises 15 residues. The CDR3 DNA reads as TGTGCCAGTATACTAGCGGGGGGGCGCGAGGAGACCCAGTACTTC. Translating it yields CASILAGGREETQYF.

The chain carries TRBV10-1 and TRBJ1-1; D possibly corresponds to TRBD1 (5 bases). The germline CDR1 and CDR2 sequences are WNHNN and SYGVQD (reference sequence). Trimming removed 5 bases at V and 5 bases at J, with 12 bases between. This CDR3 is 13 amino acids long. The CDR3 spells CASSSSGRTEAFF. Here the CDR3 DNA reads TGCGCCAGCAGTTCATCAGGGAGAACTGAAGCTTTCTTT.

This clone was seen just once. The chain has TRBV11-2 and TRBJ1-1; maybe TRBD1 (5 bases). CDR1 and CDR2 from the germline V gene are SGHAT and FQNNGV. The length of the CDR3 is 14 residues. V was trimmed by 7 bases and J by 7 bases, leaving 19 bases between them. The CDR3 region has the DNA TGTGCCAGCACCTACTACCAGGGTTCTGGTGAAGCTTTCTTT. It encodes CASTYYQGSGEAFF.

The table lists this clone with a count of one. This chain links TRBV10-3 with TRBJ2-7; the match to TRBD2 covers 15 bases. The V gene end was trimmed by 0 bases and the J gene end by 3 bases; junction bases not matched to a gene: 9. Per germline, CDR1 ENHRY and CDR2 SYGVKD. The CDR3 runs 19 residues. CDR3 coding DNA: TGTGCCATCAGTGAGTCCCCGGGACTAGCGGGGGGCCGAATCTACGAGCAGTACTTC. It encodes CAISESPGLAGGRIYEQYF.

This chain uses TRBV6-1 with TRBJ2-7; 9 bases map to TRBD2. The germline V gene encodes CDR1 MNHNS and CDR2 SASEGT. CDR3 size: 16 residues. V was clipped by 1 base and J by 2 bases; unmatched bases: 6. DNA for the CDR3: TGTGCCAGCAGTGAAGTCGCGGGGGGGGGCCCCTACGAGCAGTACTTC. Its protein product is CASSEVAGGGPYEQYF.

J is TRBJ1-3 and V is TRBV7-9; D is unclear. Germline CDR1 is SEHNR and CDR2 is FQNEAQ (reference sequence). This CDR3 region has 15 residues. V shed 2 bases and J shed 0 bases, with 8 bases lying between them. The CDR3 region is CASSLKASSGNTIYF. Here the CDR3 DNA reads TGTGCCAGCAGCTTAAAGGCGTCCTCTGGAAACACCATATATTTT.

This clone has only one observation. This chain connects TRBV7-6 to TRBJ2-2; D remains unclear. The V gene lost 1 base and the J gene lost 7 bases, with 4 bases spanning the gap. CDR1 and CDR2 (germline): SGHVS, FNYEAQ. The CDR3 has 12 residues. The CDR3 sequence is CASSLEVGELFF. The DNA of the CDR3 is TGTGCCAGCAGCTTAGAGGTCGGGGAGCTGTTTTTT.

The genes are TRBV19 and TRBJ1-1; tentative D call: TRBD1 (6 bases). The germline V gene has CDR1 LNHDA and CDR2 SQIVND (reference sequence). V was clipped by 3 bases and J by 8 bases, with 13 bases between them. The CDR3 contains 13 residues. CDR3 coding DNA: TGTGCCAGTAGTATTTTGGGGGCCCGCGAAGCTTTCTTT. Encoded protein: CASSILGAREAFF.

This chain links TRBV11-2 with TRBJ1-2; TRBD1 might be the D (6 bases). Germline V gives CDR1 SGHAT, CDR2 FQNNGV. The CDR3 is 16 residues long. V was clipped by 1 base and J by 7 bases, with 19 bases between them. The CDR3 protein is CASSLANRFRGGGYTF. The DNA of the CDR3 is TGTGCCAGCAGCTTAGCCAATCGATTCAGGGGTGGTGGCTACACCTTC.

This clone was counted a few times. The genes are TRBV11-2 and TRBJ2-3; D uncertain. Trimming shortened V by 1 base and J by 5 bases, and 4 bases separated the two germline ends. CDR1 is SGHAT and CDR2 is FQNNGV in the germline V gene. CDR3 size: 12 residues. CDR3 sequence reads: CASSLGGDTQYF. Written as DNA, the CDR3 is TGTGCCAGCAGCTTAGGTGGAGATACGCAGTATTTT. Combining the CDR3 with reference TRBV11-2 and TRBJ2-3 gives the whole variable domain EAGVAQSPRYKIIEKRQSVAFWCNPISGHATLYWYQQILGQGPKLLIQFQNNGVVDDSQLPKDRFSAERLKGVDSTLKIQPAKLEDSAVYLCASSLGGDTQYFGPGTRLTVL.

A note on this clone: Other DNA sequences in this sample translate to the same CDR3. The chain employs TRBV6-1 and TRBJ1-1; D gene uncertain. V lost 5 bases to trimming and J lost 3 bases, with 7 bases between them. The CDR3 spans 12 residues. Germline V CDR1 and CDR2: MNHNS, SASEGT. Here the CDR3 reads CASSSDYTEAFF. CDR3 nucleotide sequence: TGTGCCAGCAGTTCGGACTACACTGAAGCTTTCTTT.

V is TRBV4-2 and J is TRBJ1-2; 7 positions match TRBD1. Germline V gene lookup returns CDR1 LGHNA and CDR2 YNFKEQ. The CDR3 runs 17 residues. Trimming removed 1 base from V and 2 bases from J; junction bases left unmatched: 10. CDR3 nucleotide sequence: TGTGCCAGCAGCCAAGGAGCCCAGGCAGGGGGGAACTATGGCTACACCTTC. Protein product: CASSQGAQAGGNYGYTF.